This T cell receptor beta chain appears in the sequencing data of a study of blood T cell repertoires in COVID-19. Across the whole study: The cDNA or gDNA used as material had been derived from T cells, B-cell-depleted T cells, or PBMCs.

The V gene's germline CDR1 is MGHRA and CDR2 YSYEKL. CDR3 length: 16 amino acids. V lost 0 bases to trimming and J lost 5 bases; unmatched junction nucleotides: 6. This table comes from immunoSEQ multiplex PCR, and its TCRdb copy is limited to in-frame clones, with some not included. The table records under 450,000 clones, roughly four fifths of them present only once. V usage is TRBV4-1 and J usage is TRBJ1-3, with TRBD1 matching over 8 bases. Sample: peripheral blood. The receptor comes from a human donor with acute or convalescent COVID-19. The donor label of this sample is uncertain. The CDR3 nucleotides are TGCGCCAGCAGCCAAGAAACGGACAGGGCACGAAACACCATATATTTT. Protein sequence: CASSQETDRARNTIYF.